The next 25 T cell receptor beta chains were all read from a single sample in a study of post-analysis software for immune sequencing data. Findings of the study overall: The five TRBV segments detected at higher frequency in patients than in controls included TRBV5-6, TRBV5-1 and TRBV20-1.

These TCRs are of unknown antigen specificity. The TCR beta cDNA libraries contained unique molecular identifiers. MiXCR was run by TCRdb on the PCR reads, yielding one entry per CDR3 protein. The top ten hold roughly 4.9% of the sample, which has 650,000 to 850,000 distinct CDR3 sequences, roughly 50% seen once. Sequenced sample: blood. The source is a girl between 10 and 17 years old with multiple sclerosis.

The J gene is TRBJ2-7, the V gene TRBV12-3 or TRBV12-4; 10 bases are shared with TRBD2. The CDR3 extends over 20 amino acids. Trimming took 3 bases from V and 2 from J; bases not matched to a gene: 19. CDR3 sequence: CASSFVVGQEGLAPTYEQYF. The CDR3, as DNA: TGTGCCAGCAGTTTCGTCGTGGGCCAGGAGGGACTAGCGCCAACCTACGAGCAGTACTTC.

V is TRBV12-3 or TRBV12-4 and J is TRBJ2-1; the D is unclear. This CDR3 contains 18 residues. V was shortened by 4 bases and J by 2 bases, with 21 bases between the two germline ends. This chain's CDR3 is CASSSLPRVPVPYNEQFF. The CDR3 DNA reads TGTGCCAGCAGTTCCCTCCCTCGGGTGCCCGTCCCCTACAATGAGCAGTTCTTC.

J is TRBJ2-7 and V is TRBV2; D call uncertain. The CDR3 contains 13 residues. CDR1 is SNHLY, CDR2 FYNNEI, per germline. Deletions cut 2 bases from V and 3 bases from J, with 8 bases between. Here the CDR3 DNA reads TGTGCCAGCAGTGAATACTTCGACTACGAGCAGTACTTC. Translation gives CASSEYFDYEQYF.

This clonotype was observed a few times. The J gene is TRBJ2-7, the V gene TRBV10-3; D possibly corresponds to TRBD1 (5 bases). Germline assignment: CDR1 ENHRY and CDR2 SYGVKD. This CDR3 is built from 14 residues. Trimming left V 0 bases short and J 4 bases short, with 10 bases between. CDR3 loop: CAISESRGSYEQYF. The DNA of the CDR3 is TGTGCCATCAGTGAGTCAAGGGGTAGTTACGAGCAGTACTTC.

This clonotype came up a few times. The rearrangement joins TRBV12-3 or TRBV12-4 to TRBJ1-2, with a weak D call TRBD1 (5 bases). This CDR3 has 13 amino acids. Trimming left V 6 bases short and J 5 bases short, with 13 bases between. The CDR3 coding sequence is TGTGCCAGCAGGACGGACACCAAGTATGGCTACACCTTC. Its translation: CASRTDTKYGYTF.

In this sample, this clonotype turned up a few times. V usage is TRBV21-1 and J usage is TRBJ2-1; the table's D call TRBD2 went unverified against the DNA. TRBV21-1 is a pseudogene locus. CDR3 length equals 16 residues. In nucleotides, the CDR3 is TGTGCCAGCAGCAGTCCCTTCCGGGGCCCCAGGGATGAGCAGTTCTTC. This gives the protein CASSSPFRGPRDEQFF.

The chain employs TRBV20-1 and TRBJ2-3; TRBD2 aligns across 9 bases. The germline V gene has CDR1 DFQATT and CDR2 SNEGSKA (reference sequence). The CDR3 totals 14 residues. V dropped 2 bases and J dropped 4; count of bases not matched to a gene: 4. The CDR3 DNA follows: TGCAGTGCTAGACTAGCGGGGACATCAGATACGCAGTATTTT. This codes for CSARLAGTSDTQYF.

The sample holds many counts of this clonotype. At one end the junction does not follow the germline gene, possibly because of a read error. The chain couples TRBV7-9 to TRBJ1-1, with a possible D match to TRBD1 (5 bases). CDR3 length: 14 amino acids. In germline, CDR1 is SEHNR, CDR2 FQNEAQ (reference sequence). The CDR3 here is CASSLAGANTEAFF. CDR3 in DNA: TGCGCCAGCAGCTTGGCCGGGGCGAACACTGAAGCTTTCTTT. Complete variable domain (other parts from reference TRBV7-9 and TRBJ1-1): DTGVSQNPRHKITKRGQNVTFRCDPISEHNRLYWYRQTLGQGPEFLTYFQNEAQLEKSRLLSDRFSAERPKGSFSTLEIQRTEQGDSAMYLCASSLAGANTEAFFGQGTRLTVV.

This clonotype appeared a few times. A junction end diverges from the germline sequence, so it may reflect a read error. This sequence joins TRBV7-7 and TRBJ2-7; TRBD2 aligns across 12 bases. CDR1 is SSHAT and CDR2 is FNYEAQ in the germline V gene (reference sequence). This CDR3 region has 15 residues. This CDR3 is CASSRLAGAADEQYF. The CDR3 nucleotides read TGTGCTAGCAGCCGACTAGCGGGAGCGGCGGACGAGCAGTACTTC.

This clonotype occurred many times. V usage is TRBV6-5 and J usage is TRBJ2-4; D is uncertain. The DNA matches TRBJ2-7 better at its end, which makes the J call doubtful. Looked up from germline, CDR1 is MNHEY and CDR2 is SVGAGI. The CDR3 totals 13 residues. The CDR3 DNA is TGTGCCAGCAGTTACTCCGGGCCCAACGAGCAGTACTTC. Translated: CASSYSGPNEQYF.

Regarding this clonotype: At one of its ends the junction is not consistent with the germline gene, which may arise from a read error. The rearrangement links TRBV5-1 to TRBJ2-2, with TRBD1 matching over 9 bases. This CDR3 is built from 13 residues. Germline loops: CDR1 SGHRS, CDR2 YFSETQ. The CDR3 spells CASRGQGAGERFF. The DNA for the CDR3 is TGCGCCAGCAGGGGACAGGGCGCCGGGGAGCGGTTTTTT.

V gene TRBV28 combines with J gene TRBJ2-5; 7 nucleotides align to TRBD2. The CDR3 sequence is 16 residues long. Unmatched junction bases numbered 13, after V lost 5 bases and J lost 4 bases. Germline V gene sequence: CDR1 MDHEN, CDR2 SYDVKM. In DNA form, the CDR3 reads TGTGCCAGCAGTAGTGGGTCAGCGGGGCGAGGAGAGACCCAGTACTTC. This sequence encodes CASSSGSAGRGETQYF.

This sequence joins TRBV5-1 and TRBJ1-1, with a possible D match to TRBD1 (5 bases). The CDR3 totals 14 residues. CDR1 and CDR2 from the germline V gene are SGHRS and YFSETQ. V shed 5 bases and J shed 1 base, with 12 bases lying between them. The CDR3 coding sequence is TGCGCCAGCAGTAGAGGGGAGGAGAACACTGAAGCTTTCTTT. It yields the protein CASSRGEENTEAFF.

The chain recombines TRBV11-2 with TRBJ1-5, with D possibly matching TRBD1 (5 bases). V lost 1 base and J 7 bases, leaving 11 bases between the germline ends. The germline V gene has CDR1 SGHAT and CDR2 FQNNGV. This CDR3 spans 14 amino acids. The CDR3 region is CASSLGAGIQPQHF. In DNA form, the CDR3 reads TGTGCCAGCAGCTTAGGTGCAGGGATCCAGCCCCAGCATTTT.

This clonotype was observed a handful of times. The CDR3 DNA sequence: TGTGCCAGCAGCCCAGGGACTGCACAAACAGATACGCAGTATTTT. Translating it yields CASSPGTAQTDTQYF. The chain joins TRBV7-9 to TRBJ2-3, with a tentative D call TRBD2 (6 bases). This CDR3 spans 15 amino acids. V lost 5 bases and J 3 bases, leaving 15 bases between the germline ends. The germline V gene has CDR1 SEHNR and CDR2 FQNEAQ (reference sequence).

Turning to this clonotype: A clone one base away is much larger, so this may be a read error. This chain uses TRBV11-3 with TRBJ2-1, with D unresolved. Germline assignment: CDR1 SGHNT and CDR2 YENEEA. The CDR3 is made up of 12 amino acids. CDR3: CAGSLGDGEQFF. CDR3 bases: TGTGCCGGCAGCTTAGGAGATGGTGAGCAGTTCTTC.

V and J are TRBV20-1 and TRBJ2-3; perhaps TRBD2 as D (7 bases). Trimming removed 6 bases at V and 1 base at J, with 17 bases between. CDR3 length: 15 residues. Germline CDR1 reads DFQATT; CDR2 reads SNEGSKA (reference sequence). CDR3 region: CSAPSRGARTDTQYF. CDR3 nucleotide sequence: TGCAGTGCCCCTTCTCGGGGGGCTCGCACAGATACGCAGTATTTT.

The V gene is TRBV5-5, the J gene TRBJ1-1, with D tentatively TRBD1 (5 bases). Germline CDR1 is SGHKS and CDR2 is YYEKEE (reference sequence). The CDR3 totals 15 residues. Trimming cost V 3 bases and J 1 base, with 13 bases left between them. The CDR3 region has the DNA TGTGCCAGCAGCTGGGGGGTACAGGCGAACACTGAAGCTTTCTTT. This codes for CASSWGVQANTEAFF.

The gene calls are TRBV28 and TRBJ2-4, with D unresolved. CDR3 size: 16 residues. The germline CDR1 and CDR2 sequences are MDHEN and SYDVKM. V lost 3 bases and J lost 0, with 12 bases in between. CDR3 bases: TGTGCCAGCAGTTTCCCCCCAGGCCTAGCCAAAAACATTCAGTACTTC. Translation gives CASSFPPGLAKNIQYF.

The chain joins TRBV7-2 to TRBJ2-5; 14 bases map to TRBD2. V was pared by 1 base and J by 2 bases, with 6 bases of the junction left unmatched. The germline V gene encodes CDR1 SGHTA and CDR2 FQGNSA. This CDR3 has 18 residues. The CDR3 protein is CASSLVWRLAGGQETQYF. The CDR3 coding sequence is TGTGCCAGCAGCTTAGTTTGGAGACTAGCGGGGGGGCAAGAGACCCAGTACTTC.

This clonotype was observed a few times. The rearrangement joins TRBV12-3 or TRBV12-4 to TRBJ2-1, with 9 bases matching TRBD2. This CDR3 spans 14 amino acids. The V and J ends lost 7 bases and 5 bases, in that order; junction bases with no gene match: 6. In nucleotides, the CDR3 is TGTGCCAGCACCAGGCTAGCGGGGAACAATGAGCAGTTCTTC. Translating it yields CASTRLAGNNEQFF.

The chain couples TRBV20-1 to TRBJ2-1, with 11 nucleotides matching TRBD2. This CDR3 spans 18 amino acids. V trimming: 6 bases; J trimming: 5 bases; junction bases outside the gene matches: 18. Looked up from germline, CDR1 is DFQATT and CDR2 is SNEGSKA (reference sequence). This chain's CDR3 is CSARGLAGGIVSDNEQFF. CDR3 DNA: TGCAGTGCCAGGGGCCTAGCGGGAGGTATTGTTAGCGACAATGAGCAGTTCTTC.

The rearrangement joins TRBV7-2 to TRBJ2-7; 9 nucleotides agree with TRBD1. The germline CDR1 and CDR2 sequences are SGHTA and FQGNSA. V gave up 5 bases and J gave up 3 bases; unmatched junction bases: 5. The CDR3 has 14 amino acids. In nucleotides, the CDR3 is TGTGCCAGCAGCATGGACAGGGGACTCTACGAGCAGTACTTC. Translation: CASSMDRGLYEQYF.

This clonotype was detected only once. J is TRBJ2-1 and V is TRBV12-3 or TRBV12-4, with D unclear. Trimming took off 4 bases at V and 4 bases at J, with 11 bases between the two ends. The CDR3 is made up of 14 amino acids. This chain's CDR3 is CASSSRHQYNEQFF. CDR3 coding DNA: TGTGCCAGCAGTTCGAGACACCAATACAATGAGCAGTTCTTC.

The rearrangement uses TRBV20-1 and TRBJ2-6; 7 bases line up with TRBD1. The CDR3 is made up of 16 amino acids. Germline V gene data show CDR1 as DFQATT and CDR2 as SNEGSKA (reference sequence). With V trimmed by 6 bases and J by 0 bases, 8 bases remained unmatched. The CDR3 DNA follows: TGCAGTGCCGTCGGGACAGCAAACTCTGGGGCCAACGTCCTGACTTTC. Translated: CSAVGTANSGANVLTF.